This TCR beta chain emerged from a study of liver allograft versus peripheral blood T cells. Study-wide background: The study compared liver allograft T cell receptor repertoires against peripheral blood repertoires of liver transplant recipients.

Study-level findings and limits: Differences were reported between the T cell receptor repertoires inside liver allografts and those that were detected in peripheral blood.

TCRdb independently ran MiXCR on the reads; one entry per CDR3 protein. In the table there are 3,000 or so distinct CDR3 sequences, more than 14% of which are singletons. Germline-derived CDR1 and CDR2 are MNHEY and SVGEGT. The CDR3 loop spans 14 amino acids. Trimming pared 5 bases from V and 6 bases from J, leaving 17 bases between. This clonotype is labeled medium-sized. Its antigen is not known. The source is a human patient who had a liver transplant. The graft donor may account for some of the T cells. V usage is TRBV6-2 or TRBV6-3 and J usage is TRBJ2-7; no clear D. CDR3 DNA sequence: TGTGCCAGCAGTCTAACGGGCCTCTTGGGCGAGCAGTACTTC. Protein product: CASSLTGLLGEQYF.